The 10 T cell receptor beta chains in this list originate from one sample, sequenced in a study of a mutant IDH1 vaccine in newly diagnosed glioma (dated by TCRdb to 2020 to 2023). The label giving this sample's time point can be read as: week 11, during vaccination. Every vaccine dose consisted of 300 ug of a 20-mer mutant IDH1 peptide in Montanide, administered subcutaneously together with topical imiquimod. These TCRs are of unknown antigen specificity. The library came from the immunoSEQ multiplex PCR assay. TCRdb stores this immuneACCESS table with in-frame sequences only. Part of the clones is absent; in the studies checked, under half of the shortfall reflects unresolved V genes, and no reason is known for the rest. The sample table lists 95,000 to 120,000 clones, approximately 87% of them with a count of one. Together, the top ten hold more than 0.55% of the sample. This sample comprised PBMCs, obtained from a glioma patient whose treatment included an IDH1 peptide vaccine. These receptors were collected from a woman aged 50 to 60 with glioma.

This clone was observed once. The V gene is TRBV19, the J gene TRBJ2-5; TRBD2 aligns across 7 bases. Germline CDR1 is LNHDA and CDR2 is SQIVND (reference sequence). CDR3 length: 13 amino acids. V shed 3 bases and J 4 bases; nucleotides not matched to a gene: 2. The DNA for the CDR3 is TGTGCCAGTAGTATTTCTAGCGGAGAGACCCAGTACTTC. Encoded protein: CASSISSGETQYF. The full variable domain, completed using reference TRBV19 and TRBJ2-5, is DGGITQSPKYLFRKEGQNVTLSCEQNLNHDAMYWYRQDPGQGLRLIYYSQIVNDFQKGDIAEGYSVSREKKESFPLTVTSAQKNPTAFYLCASSISSGETQYFGPGTRLLVL.

The rearrangement joins TRBV27 to TRBJ1-5, with a weak D call TRBD1 (5 bases). The CDR3 spans 16 residues. The V gene lost 0 bases and the J gene lost 5 bases, with 14 bases spanning the gap. Germline V gene sequence: CDR1 MNHEY, CDR2 SMNVEV (reference sequence). Here the CDR3 DNA reads TGTGCCAGCAGTTTATCAGTGGGACGTCCAGATCAGCCCCAGCATTTT. This sequence encodes CASSLSVGRPDQPQHF.

V is TRBV11-2 and J is TRBJ2-7; D remains ambiguous. Trimming took 1 base from V and 5 from J, leaving 9 bases between them. Germline V gene data show CDR1 as SGHAT and CDR2 as FQNNGV. The CDR3 has 13 residues. CDR3 loop: CASSLGPLNEQYF. The CDR3 region has the DNA TGTGCCAGCAGCTTAGGGCCTTTGAACGAGCAGTACTTC. Full variable domain (remainder filled in from reference TRBV11-2 and TRBJ2-7): EAGVAQSPRYKIIEKRQSVAFWCNPISGHATLYWYQQILGQGPKLLIQFQNNGVVDDSQLPKDRFSAERLKGVDSTLKIQPAKLEDSAVYLCASSLGPLNEQYFGPGTRLTVT.

The chain uses TRBV10-3 and TRBJ2-2; D is perhaps TRBD2 (5 bases). V dropped 6 bases and J dropped 3 bases, with 17 bases sitting between them. The CDR3 is 16 amino acids. In germline, CDR1 is ENHRY, CDR2 SYGVKD. This CDR3 reads CAIRSDSARDTGELFF. The CDR3 DNA sequence: TGTGCCATCAGGTCGGACTCCGCAAGAGACACCGGGGAGCTGTTTTTT.

V gene TRBV30 combines with J gene TRBJ2-7; TRBD2 aligns across 7 bases. CDR3 size: 16 residues. The V gene's germline CDR1 is GTSNPN and CDR2 SVGIG (reference sequence). V trimming: 1 base; J trimming: 2 bases; junction bases outside the gene matches: 11. The CDR3 loop is CAWSATRLAATYEQYF. For the CDR3, the DNA is TGTGCCTGGAGTGCAACCCGACTAGCAGCTACCTACGAGCAGTACTTC.

The CDR3 bases are TGTGCCAGCAGTCCATCAAGCGGCCTGTACACAGATACGCAGTATTTT. It is translated as CASSPSSGLYTDTQYF. This chain uses TRBV27 with TRBJ2-3, with D possibly matching TRBD2 (5 bases). Germline lookup yields CDR1 MNHEY and CDR2 SMNVEV (reference sequence). V lost 5 bases, J lost 2 bases, and 17 bases lay in between. CDR3 length: 16 residues.

The V and J genes are TRBV29-1 and TRBJ2-1; TRBD1 matches at 7 bases. The CDR3 has 16 residues. V shed 7 bases, J shed 1 base, and the junction held 13 bases outside the gene matches. Germline CDR1 is SQVTM and CDR2 is ANQGSEA. CDR3 amino acids: CSAMPNRGSSYNEQFF. CDR3 coding DNA: TGCAGCGCCATGCCGAACAGGGGATCTTCCTACAATGAGCAGTTCTTC.

The chain couples TRBV2 to TRBJ2-7; no clear D. Germline loops: CDR1 SNHLY, CDR2 FYNNEI. This CDR3 contains 13 residues. V lost 4 bases and J 6 bases, leaving 13 bases between the germline ends. Here the CDR3 DNA reads TGTGCCAGCAGTGTTGCGCTAGTGTTCGAGCAGTACTTC. Translated: CASSVALVFEQYF.

V gene TRBV13 combines with J gene TRBJ2-3, with a tentative D call TRBD2 (5 bases). The CDR3 covers 16 residues. CDR1 is PRHDT, CDR2 FYEKMQ, per germline (reference sequence). Trimming removed 1 base at V and 5 bases at J, with 16 bases between. The CDR3 DNA sequence: TGTGCCAGCAGCTTAGTGGTGGGAGTGAGAGAAGATACGCAGTATTTT. Protein sequence: CASSLVVGVREDTQYF.

This chain joins TRBV28 and TRBJ1-1; D is uncertain. This CDR3 spans 11 amino acids. Trimming took off 6 bases at V and 8 bases at J, with 10 bases between the two ends. The germline CDR1 and CDR2 sequences are MDHEN and SYDVKM. CDR3 in amino acids: CASSLRREAFF. The CDR3 DNA reads TGTGCCAGCAGCCTAAGGCGAGAAGCTTTCTTT.